These T cell receptor beta chains were read from a single sample in a study of identical twins. A single record per CDR3 protein comes from TCRdb applying MiXCR to the 5' RACE reads. The sample includes 510,000 or so distinct CDR3 sequences, 13% to 15% of them seen just once. The data also belong to a second study, concerning yellow fever vaccine responses in identical twins.

Sequenced: CD4+ T cells sorted from blood. All receptors come from a woman between 18 and 29 years old in good health. The CDR3 runs from the conserved cysteine through the conserved F or W. The D gene is left open where the match is weak. Clone sizes are given selectively: once, few, many, or a class where the clone is expanded.

CDR3 protein: CATGGDSGNTIYF
CDR3 DNA: TGTGCCACCGGGGGGGACTCTGGAAACACCATATATTTT
D gene: -
J gene: TRBJ1-3
CDR3 length: 13
clone size: few
V gene: TRBV10-3

CDR3 protein: CASSPRQTNTEAFF
CDR3 DNA: TGTGCCAGCAGCCCTCGACAAACGAACACTGAAGCTTTCTTT
D gene: -
J gene: TRBJ1-1
CDR3 length: 14
clone size: -
V gene: TRBV7-9

CDR3 protein: CASSLYTTNEKLFF
CDR3 DNA: TGTGCCAGCAGTTTATATACAACTAATGAAAAACTGTTTTTT
D gene: -
J gene: TRBJ1-4
CDR3 length: 14
clone size: many
V gene: TRBV6-5

CDR3 protein: CASSLSREGPDNNEQFF
CDR3 DNA: TGTGCCAGCAGCTTAAGCAGGGAGGGCCCTGACAACAATGAGCAGTTCTTC
D gene: TRBD2
J gene: TRBJ2-1
CDR3 length: 17
clone size: few
V gene: TRBV13

CDR3 protein: CASSPPGGRGSTEAFF
CDR3 DNA: TGTGCCAGCAGCCCCCCCGGGGGGCGCGGTTCCACTGAAGCTTTCTTT
D gene: -
J gene: TRBJ1-1
CDR3 length: 16
clone size: -
V gene: TRBV6-1

CDR3 protein: CASSNRIGYTF
CDR3 DNA: TGTGCCAGCAGTAACAGAATAGGCTACACCTTC
D gene: -
J gene: TRBJ1-2
CDR3 length: 11
clone size: many
V gene: TRBV12-3/TRBV12-4

CDR3 protein: CSVVRLAGSSTDTQYF
CDR3 DNA: TGCAGCGTTGTGCGACTAGCGGGAAGTAGCACAGATACGCAGTATTTT
D gene: TRBD2
J gene: TRBJ2-3
CDR3 length: 16
clone size: -
V gene: TRBV29-1

CDR3 protein: CATTTGRETQYF
CDR3 DNA: TGTGCCACCACCACAGGGAGGGAGACCCAGTACTTC
D gene: -
J gene: TRBJ2-5
CDR3 length: 12
clone size: -
V gene: TRBV15

CDR3 protein: CATSRVLALRGTEAFF
CDR3 DNA: TGTGCCACCAGCAGAGTTCTTGCCTTAAGGGGGACTGAAGCTTTCTTT
D gene: -
J gene: TRBJ1-1
CDR3 length: 16
clone size: -
V gene: TRBV15

CDR3 protein: CASSLVPSGGPNEQFF
CDR3 DNA: TGCGCCAGCAGCTTGGTTCCTAGCGGGGGCCCCAATGAGCAGTTCTTC
D gene: TRBD2
J gene: TRBJ2-1
CDR3 length: 16
clone size: few
V gene: TRBV5-1

CDR3 protein: CAISAGGGGNMNTEAFF
CDR3 DNA: TGTGCCATCAGTGCAGGGGGCGGGGGGAATATGAACACTGAAGCTTTCTTT
D gene: TRBD1
J gene: TRBJ1-1
CDR3 length: 17
clone size: -
V gene: TRBV10-3

CDR3 protein: CSAMTSSAKNIQYF
CDR3 DNA: TGCAGTGCCATGACTAGCTCAGCCAAAAACATTCAGTACTTC
D gene: TRBD2
J gene: TRBJ2-4
CDR3 length: 14
clone size: -
V gene: TRBV20-1

CDR3 protein: CAISGQGTGELFF
CDR3 DNA: TGTGCCATCAGCGGACAGGGAACCGGGGAGCTGTTTTTT
D gene: TRBD1
J gene: TRBJ2-2
CDR3 length: 13
clone size: -
V gene: TRBV10-3

CDR3 protein: CASSQTRIGSPLHF
CDR3 DNA: TGCGCCAGCAGCCAAACCCGCATAGGCTCACCCCTCCACTTT
D gene: -
J gene: TRBJ1-6
CDR3 length: 14
clone size: few
V gene: TRBV4-1

CDR3 protein: CAISAWSQGANYGYTF
CDR3 DNA: TGTGCCATCAGTGCGTGGAGCCAGGGCGCTAACTATGGCTACACCTTC
D gene: -
J gene: TRBJ1-2
CDR3 length: 16
clone size: -
V gene: TRBV10-3

CDR3 protein: CSARSRRGGADTQYF
CDR3 DNA: TGCAGTGCTAGATCCCGCCGAGGGGGAGCAGATACGCAGTATTTT
D gene: -
J gene: TRBJ2-3
CDR3 length: 15
clone size: few
V gene: TRBV20-1

CDR3 protein: CASSPQVTGELFF
CDR3 DNA: TGTGCCAGCAGCCCGCAGGTTACCGGGGAGCTGTTTTTT
D gene: -
J gene: TRBJ2-2
CDR3 length: 13
clone size: -
V gene: TRBV14

CDR3 protein: CSVAPGTSGYNEQFF
CDR3 DNA: TGCAGCGTTGCCCCAGGGACTAGCGGTTACAATGAGCAGTTCTTC
D gene: TRBD2
J gene: TRBJ2-1
CDR3 length: 15
clone size: few
V gene: TRBV29-1

CDR3 protein: CASSLDLASGTPDTQYF
CDR3 DNA: TGCGCCAGCAGCTTGGATCTGGCTAGCGGGACCCCAGATACGCAGTATTTT
D gene: TRBD2
J gene: TRBJ2-3
CDR3 length: 17
clone size: -
V gene: TRBV5-1

CDR3 protein: CASSLVSAGNTEAFF
CDR3 DNA: TGCGCCAGCAGCTTGGTTTCTGCAGGAAACACTGAAGCTTTCTTT
D gene: -
J gene: TRBJ1-1
CDR3 length: 15
clone size: few
V gene: TRBV5-1

CDR3 protein: CASSLMLTGGRTEAFF
CDR3 DNA: TGTGCCAGCAGTTTGATGCTTACGGGGGGGCGTACTGAAGCTTTCTTT
D gene: -
J gene: TRBJ1-1
CDR3 length: 16
clone size: -
V gene: TRBV12-3/TRBV12-4

CDR3 protein: CASLRGGGTQYF
CDR3 DNA: TGTGCCAGCTTGCGGGGCGGAGGTACGCAGTATTTT
D gene: -
J gene: TRBJ2-3
CDR3 length: 12
clone size: many
V gene: TRBV12-3/TRBV12-4

CDR3 protein: CSARAPSLNTEAFF
CDR3 DNA: TGCAGTGCTAGAGCCCCATCCCTGAACACTGAAGCTTTCTTT
D gene: -
J gene: TRBJ1-1
CDR3 length: 14
clone size: few
V gene: TRBV20-1

CDR3 protein: CSASRGGYEQFF
CDR3 DNA: TGCAGTGCTAGCCGCGGGGGGTATGAGCAGTTCTTC
D gene: TRBD2
J gene: TRBJ2-1
CDR3 length: 12
clone size: -
V gene: TRBV20-1

CDR3 protein: CSAPPSGGRSFETQYF
CDR3 DNA: TGCAGTGCCCCCCCCTCTGGCGGGAGGAGTTTTGAGACCCAGTACTTC
D gene: TRBD2
J gene: TRBJ2-5
CDR3 length: 16
clone size: -
V gene: TRBV20-1

CDR3 protein: CASSFGFHGEKLFF
CDR3 DNA: TGTGCCAGCAGTTTTGGTTTCCATGGTGAAAAACTGTTTTTT
D gene: -
J gene: TRBJ1-4
CDR3 length: 14
clone size: few
V gene: TRBV12-3/TRBV12-4

CDR3 protein: CASSPDRGGRTHEQFF
CDR3 DNA: TGTGCCAGCAGCCCCGACAGGGGCGGGAGAACCCATGAGCAGTTCTTC
D gene: -
J gene: TRBJ2-1
CDR3 length: 16
clone size: few
V gene: TRBV7-8

CDR3 protein: CASSLRGRMKNEQFF
CDR3 DNA: TGTGCCAGCAGCTTAAGGGGGCGAATGAAAAATGAGCAGTTCTTC
D gene: TRBD1
J gene: TRBJ2-1
CDR3 length: 15
clone size: -
V gene: TRBV7-2

CDR3 protein: CASSPRTTSSGANVLTF
CDR3 DNA: TGTGCCAGCAGCCCCCGGACGACTAGCTCTGGGGCCAACGTCCTGACTTTC
D gene: -
J gene: TRBJ2-6
CDR3 length: 17
clone size: -
V gene: TRBV21-1

CDR3 protein: CATSDPTSGGVDTQYF
CDR3 DNA: TGTGCCACCAGTGACCCTACTAGCGGGGGCGTAGATACGCAGTATTTT
D gene: TRBD2
J gene: TRBJ2-3
CDR3 length: 16
clone size: few
V gene: TRBV24-1

CDR3 protein: CASRWGFKNIQYF
CDR3 DNA: TGTGCCAGCAGGTGGGGGTTCAAAAACATTCAGTACTTC
D gene: -
J gene: TRBJ2-4
CDR3 length: 13
clone size: few
V gene: TRBV6-1

CDR3 protein: CASSQGGLAGSSTDTQYF
CDR3 DNA: TGCGCCAGCAGCCAAGGGGGACTAGCGGGTTCTAGCACAGATACGCAGTATTTT
D gene: TRBD2
J gene: TRBJ2-3
CDR3 length: 18
clone size: few
V gene: TRBV4-1

CDR3 protein: CVSTGYNEQFF
CDR3 DNA: TGTGTCAGTACGGGATACAATGAGCAGTTCTTC
D gene: -
J gene: TRBJ2-1
CDR3 length: 11
clone size: -
V gene: TRBV6-2/TRBV6-3

CDR3 protein: CASSELAGAGELFF
CDR3 DNA: TGCGCCAGCAGTGAGTTGGCGGGGGCCGGGGAGCTGTTTTTT
D gene: TRBD2
J gene: TRBJ2-2
CDR3 length: 14
clone size: -
V gene: TRBV10-2

CDR3 protein: CASSLSASGIGETQYF
CDR3 DNA: TGCGCCAGCAGCTTGTCGGCTAGCGGGATAGGAGAGACCCAGTACTTC
D gene: TRBD2
J gene: TRBJ2-5
CDR3 length: 16
clone size: -
V gene: TRBV5-1

CDR3 protein: CASSQDVSGGALRDTQYF
CDR3 DNA: TGCGCCAGCAGCCAAGATGTGAGCGGGGGGGCCCTCCGAGATACGCAGTATTTT
D gene: TRBD2
J gene: TRBJ2-3
CDR3 length: 18
clone size: -
V gene: TRBV4-1